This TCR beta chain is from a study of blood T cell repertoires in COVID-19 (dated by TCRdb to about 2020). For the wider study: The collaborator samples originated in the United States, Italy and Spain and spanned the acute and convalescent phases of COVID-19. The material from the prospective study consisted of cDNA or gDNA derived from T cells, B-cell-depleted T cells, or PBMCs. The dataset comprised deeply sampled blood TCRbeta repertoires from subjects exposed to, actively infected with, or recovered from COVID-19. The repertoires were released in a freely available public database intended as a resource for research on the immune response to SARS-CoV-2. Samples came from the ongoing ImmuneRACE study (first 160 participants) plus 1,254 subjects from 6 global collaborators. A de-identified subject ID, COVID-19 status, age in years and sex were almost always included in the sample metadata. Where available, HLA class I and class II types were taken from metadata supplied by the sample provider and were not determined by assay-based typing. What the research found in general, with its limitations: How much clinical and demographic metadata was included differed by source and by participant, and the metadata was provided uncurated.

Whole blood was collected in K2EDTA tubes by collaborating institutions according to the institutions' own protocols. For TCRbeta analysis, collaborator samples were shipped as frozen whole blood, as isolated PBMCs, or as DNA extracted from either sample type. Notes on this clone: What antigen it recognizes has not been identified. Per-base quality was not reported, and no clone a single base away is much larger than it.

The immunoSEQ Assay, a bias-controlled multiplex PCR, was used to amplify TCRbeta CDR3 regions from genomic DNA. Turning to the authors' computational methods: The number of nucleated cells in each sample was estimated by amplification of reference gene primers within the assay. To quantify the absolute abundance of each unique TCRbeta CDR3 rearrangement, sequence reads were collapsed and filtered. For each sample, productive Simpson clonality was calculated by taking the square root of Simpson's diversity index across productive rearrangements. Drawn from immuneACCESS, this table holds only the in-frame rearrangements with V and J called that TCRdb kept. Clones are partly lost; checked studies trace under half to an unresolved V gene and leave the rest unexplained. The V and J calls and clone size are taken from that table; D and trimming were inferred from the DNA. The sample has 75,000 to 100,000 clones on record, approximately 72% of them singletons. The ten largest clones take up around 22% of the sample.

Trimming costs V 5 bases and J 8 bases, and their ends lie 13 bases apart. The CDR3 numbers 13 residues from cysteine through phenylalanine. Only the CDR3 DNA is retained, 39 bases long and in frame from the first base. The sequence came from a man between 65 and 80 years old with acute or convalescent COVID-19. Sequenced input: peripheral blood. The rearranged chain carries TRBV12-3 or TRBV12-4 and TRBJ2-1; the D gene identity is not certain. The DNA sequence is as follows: TGTGCCAGCAGTCCCTCCTATGCTGATGAGCAGTTCTTC. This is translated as CASSPSYADEQFF.